The 25 T cell receptor beta chains listed next were all sequenced from one sample in a study of blood T cell repertoires in COVID-19. This table comes from immunoSEQ multiplex PCR, and its TCRdb copy is limited to in-frame clones, with some not included. The data contain a few hundred thousand clones, about 90% of them singletons. Sequenced: peripheral blood. The receptors were gathered from a woman aged 45-59 years who had recovered from COVID-19.

This rearrangement joins TRBV3-1 (or the pseudogene TRBV3-2) to TRBJ1-2; D might be TRBD1 (5 bases). Per germline, CDR1 LGHDT and CDR2 YNNKEL (reference sequence). The CDR3 has 14 amino acids. The V end lost 6 bases, the J end lost 4 bases, and 15 bases lay between the germline ends. The DNA for the CDR3 is TGTGCCAGCAGTAACAACGACAGCCCCTATGGCTACACCTTC. Protein product: CASSNNDSPYGYTF.

The V gene is TRBV6-6, the J gene TRBJ2-5; D call uncertain. This CDR3 has 16 residues. Germline lookup yields CDR1 MNHNY and CDR2 SVGAGI (reference sequence). V shed 0 bases and J shed 1 base, with 12 bases lying between them. The CDR3 reads CASSYSPGSIQETQYF. CDR3 DNA sequence: TGTGCCAGCAGTTACTCTCCGGGTAGCATCCAAGAGACCCAGTACTTC.

The rearrangement uses TRBV6-5 and TRBJ1-6; D might be TRBD1 (5 bases). The CDR3 has 15 amino acids. Trimming cost V 6 bases and J 9 bases, with 18 bases left between them. Germline V gives CDR1 MNHEY, CDR2 SVGAGI. The CDR3 loop is CASRRGPSVGSPLHF. The CDR3 nucleotides read TGTGCCAGCAGAAGGGGCCCTTCGGTCGGTTCACCCCTCCACTTT.

The CDR3 loop is CASSPYRGREAYGYTF. The CDR3 DNA is TGTGCCAGCTCACCGTACAGGGGGCGCGAGGCCTATGGCTACACCTTC. The J gene is TRBJ1-2, the V gene TRBV18, with TRBD1 matching 9 bases. V shed 3 bases, J shed 4 bases, and the junction held 9 bases outside the gene matches. Germline CDR1 and CDR2: KGHSH and LQKENI. The CDR3 spans 16 residues.

The rearrangement links TRBV5-6 to TRBJ1-1; D is unclear. The V end was cut by 3 bases, the J end by 2 bases, with 8 bases between. The CDR3 totals 13 residues. CDR1 and CDR2 from the germline V gene are SGHDT and YYEEEE. The CDR3 DNA reads as TGTGCCAGCAGCTCGGGAGCTAACACTGAAGCTTTCTTT. This translates into CASSSGANTEAFF.

V and J are TRBV24-1 and TRBJ2-3; 11 nucleotides align to TRBD1. The J segment lost 4 bases and the V segment lost 4 bases, leaving 6 bases of the junction unmatched. Germline CDR1 reads KGHDR; CDR2 reads SFDVKD. This CDR3 has 16 amino acids. For the CDR3, the DNA is TGTGCCACCAGTGAACCCGGACAGGGGGCGGCAGATACGCAGTATTTT. It codes for CATSEPGQGAADTQYF.

The chain couples TRBV9 to TRBJ2-5; 8 bases are shared with TRBD1. Germline trimming cut 2 bases from V and 5 bases from J; bases unmatched to any gene: 14. Germline CDR1 reads SGDLS; CDR2 reads YYNGEE. The CDR3 spans 17 residues. CDR3 coding DNA: TGTGCCAGCAGCGTGGGGGTCGCGGCAGGGGGCCGGGAGACCCAGTACTTC. Amino acids: CASSVGVAAGGRETQYF.

J is TRBJ1-4 and V is TRBV5-1; the D gene is possibly TRBD1 (6 bases). The CDR3 runs 13 residues. The V and J ends lost 0 bases and 10 bases respectively, with 10 bases between them. CDR1 SGHRS and CDR2 YFSETQ come from the germline V gene. CDR3 sequence: CASSLAGVGKLFF. CDR3 DNA sequence: TGCGCCAGCAGCTTGGCAGGGGTAGGAAAACTGTTTTTT.

This clone was observed a single time. The chain has TRBV19 and TRBJ2-1, with a tentative D call TRBD2 (5 bases). The CDR3 covers 16 residues. V was clipped by 2 bases and J by 0 bases, with 11 bases between them. The V gene's germline CDR1 is LNHDA and CDR2 SQIVND (reference sequence). The CDR3 DNA reads as TGTGCCAGTAGTATAATAAGCGGACCCTCCTACAATGAGCAGTTCTTC. Protein sequence: CASSIISGPSYNEQFF.

This rearrangement joins TRBV5-4 to TRBJ1-1; weak D call: TRBD1 (5 bases). The V gene lost 4 bases and the J gene lost 1 base, with 11 bases spanning the gap. CDR1 is SGHNT and CDR2 is YYREEE in the germline V gene (reference sequence). The CDR3 contains 14 residues. CDR3 sequence (DNA): TGTGCCAGCAGCCTTAAACAGGAGAACACTGAAGCTTTCTTT. Translating gives CASSLKQENTEAFF. The whole variable domain, filled in from reference TRBV5-4 and TRBJ1-1, reads ETGVTQSPTHLIKTRGQQVTLRCSSQSGHNTVSWYQQALGQGPQFIFQYYREEENGRGNFPPRFSGLQFPNYSSELNVNALELDDSALYLCASSLKQENTEAFFGQGTRLTVV.

The rearrangement uses TRBV12-3 or TRBV12-4 and TRBJ2-7, with D perhaps TRBD2 (7 bases). V lost 3 bases and J lost 7, with 10 bases in between. The CDR3 has 12 amino acids. The CDR3 here is CASSFRGGEQYF. The CDR3 nucleotides are TGTGCCAGCAGTTTTAGGGGGGGGGAGCAGTACTTC.

This clone occurred once. The chain uses TRBV5-8 and TRBJ1-1; 7 bases align to TRBD1. Trimming took 5 bases from V and 6 from J; bases not matched to a gene: 10. CDR1 and CDR2 (germline): SGHTS, YDEGEE. The CDR3 consists of 14 residues. The CDR3 DNA reads TGTGCCAGCAGTCTCGACAGGGCGTTGGCTGAAGCTTTCTTT. Encoded protein: CASSLDRALAEAFF.

This clone was detected a few times. The chain has TRBV29-1 and TRBJ1-2; 9 positions match TRBD1. The J segment lost 7 bases and the V segment lost 7 bases, leaving 10 bases of the junction unmatched. The germline V gene has CDR1 SQVTM and CDR2 ANQGSEA. The CDR3 contains 13 residues. CDR3 nucleotide sequence: TGCAGCGCAACCGGGACAGGGTTGAGTGGCTACACCTTC. Its translation: CSATGTGLSGYTF.

This clone was counted a single time. The rearrangement joins TRBV7-9 to TRBJ2-1; TRBD2 agrees at 13 bases. The germline V gene encodes CDR1 SEHNR and CDR2 FQNEAQ (reference sequence). J was trimmed by 8 bases and V by 5 bases; bases with no gene match: 9. The CDR3 runs to 16 residues. The CDR3 loop is CASSPRTSGSTYEQFF. The CDR3 bases are TGTGCCAGCAGCCCCAGGACTAGCGGGAGTACGTATGAGCAGTTCTTC.

The chain joins TRBV27 to TRBJ1-1; D is unclear. The CDR3 has 13 amino acids. V dropped 6 bases and J dropped 5 bases, with 13 bases sitting between them. CDR1 and CDR2 (germline): MNHEY, SMNVEV (reference sequence). The CDR3 sequence: CASRAWGETEAFF. The CDR3 nucleotides read TGTGCCAGCAGGGCATGGGGAGAGACTGAAGCTTTCTTT.

This chain's CDR3 is CASSNRDRHLYSGNTIYF. In DNA form, the CDR3 reads TGTGCCAGCAGCAACCGGGACAGACACCTCTACTCTGGAAACACCATATATTTT. This chain connects TRBV5-4 to TRBJ1-3, with 7 nucleotides matching TRBD1. V lost 4 bases, J lost 0 bases, and 13 bases stayed unmatched. The CDR3 length is 18 residues. The germline CDR1 and CDR2 sequences are SGHNT and YYREEE (reference sequence).

CDR3: CASSYLEFTEAFF. The CDR3 region has the DNA TGTGCCAGCAGTTACTTGGAGTTCACTGAAGCTTTCTTT. This sequence joins TRBV6-5 and TRBJ1-1; no clear D. Germline V gene data show CDR1 as MNHEY and CDR2 as SVGAGI. V shed 1 base and J shed 4 bases, with 7 bases lying between them. This CDR3 is built from 13 residues.

This clone was observed a single time. The chain employs TRBV5-1 and TRBJ2-7, with a weak D call TRBD2 (6 bases). The CDR3 extends over 14 amino acids. The germline gives CDR1 SGHRS, CDR2 YFSETQ. V was shortened by 0 bases and J by 7 bases, with 14 bases between the two germline ends. The CDR3 reads CASSLEWRAGEQYF. CDR3 nucleotide sequence: TGCGCCAGCAGCTTGGAATGGCGGGCGGGAGAGCAGTACTTC.

The chain uses TRBV28 and TRBJ1-6; D might be TRBD1 (6 bases). This CDR3 region has 13 residues. CDR1 MDHEN and CDR2 SYDVKM come from the germline V gene. The V end lost 9 bases, the J end lost 4 bases, and 10 bases lay between the germline ends. CDR3 bases: TGTGCCAGTGCACAGGGTTATAATTCACCCCTCCACTTT. It is translated as CASAQGYNSPLHF.

V gene TRBV7-6 combines with J gene TRBJ2-5, with 9 bases fitting TRBD1. Germline assignment: CDR1 SGHVS and CDR2 FNYEAQ. The CDR3 sequence is 15 residues long. J was trimmed by 4 bases and V by 1 base; bases with no gene match: 4. The CDR3 region has the DNA TGTGCCAGCAGCTTAGGTCACAGGGGGCTAGAGACCCAGTACTTC. Its translation: CASSLGHRGLETQYF. The variable domain in full, with the rest retrieved from reference TRBV7-6 and TRBJ2-5, is GAGVSQSPRYKVTKRGQDVALRCDPISGHVSLYWYRQALGQGPEFLTYFNYEAQQDKSGLPNDRFSAERPEGSISTLTIQRTEQRDSAMYRCASSLGHRGLETQYFGPGTRLLVL.

The genes are TRBV15 and TRBJ1-3; D is uncertain. CDR3 size: 15 residues. The germline CDR1 and CDR2 sequences are LNHNV and YYDKDF (reference sequence). V lost 1 base and J lost 6, with 13 bases in between. The CDR3, as DNA: TGTGCCACCAGCAGAGTTCAGGCCTCCGAAAACACCATATATTTT. This translates into CATSRVQASENTIYF.

The chain carries TRBV21-1 and TRBJ1-1; the D call TRBD1 from the table was never checked on the DNA. TRBV21-1 is noted as a pseudogene. This CDR3 is 15 amino acids long. This CDR3 reads CASSTHRGCCTEAFF. For the CDR3, the DNA is TGTGCCAGCAGCACCCACAGGGGATGTTGCACTGAAGCTTTCTTT.

The chain carries TRBV5-8 and TRBJ1-2, with D hard to call. From germline, CDR1 is SGHTS and CDR2 YDEGEE. There are 14 residues in the CDR3. V lost 6 bases to trimming and J lost 5 bases, with 17 bases between them. DNA of the CDR3: TGTGCCAGCACCCGCCAGCTCGGGTATTATGGCTACACCTTC. This encodes CASTRQLGYYGYTF. The complete variable domain, with remaining parts taken from reference TRBV5-8 and TRBJ1-2, reads EAGVTQSPTHLIKTRGQQATLRCSPISGHTSVYWYQQALGLGLQFLLWYDEGEERNRGNFPPRFSGRQFPNYSSELNVNALELEDSALYLCASTRQLGYYGYTFGSGTRLTVV.

The chain carries TRBV5-6 and TRBJ1-1, with D maybe TRBD1 (6 bases). Trimming left V 4 bases short and J 7 bases short, with 14 bases between. This CDR3 comprises 13 residues. The germline CDR1 and CDR2 sequences are SGHDT and YYEEEE. The CDR3 DNA follows: TGTGCCAGCAGCACCGGACAGCTAGTTGAAGCTTTCTTT. Protein sequence: CASSTGQLVEAFF.

This chain connects TRBV28 to TRBJ2-2; possible D gene TRBD1, 6 bases. The germline V and J ends were trimmed by 6 bases and 3 bases, with 11 bases remaining between them. CDR3 length: 14 amino acids. Germline loops: CDR1 MDHEN, CDR2 SYDVKM. The CDR3 DNA reads as TGTGCCAGCAGGCCCCCAGGGGACACCGGGGAGCTGTTTTTT. Its translation is CASRPPGDTGELFF. Variable domain in full (rest from reference TRBV28 and TRBJ2-2): DVKVTQSSRYLVKRTGEKVFLECVQDMDHENMFWYRQDPGLGLRLIYFSYDVKMKEKGDIPEGYSVSREKKERFSLILESASTNQTSMYLCASRPPGDTGELFFGEGSRLTVL.